This T cell receptor (beta chain) came from a study of blood T cell repertoires in COVID-19. Whole-study context: T cells, B-cell-depleted T cells, or PBMCs provided the cDNA or gDNA that served as material.

CDR1 and CDR2 (germline): SGHAT, FQNNGV. The CDR3 has 12 amino acids. Trimming stripped 5 bases from V and 8 bases from J, with 10 bases between. Authors' processing steps: Nucleated cell counts were estimated from reference gene primer amplification. Clones were sequenced by immunoSEQ multiplex PCR, and TCRdb holds only the in-frame ones, with some missing. V, J and clone size reflect that table, while D and trimming were determined from the DNA. Among about 160,000 clones, approximately 87% were seen once, and the ten largest hold around a tenth. While infection was still active, Seattle patients were enrolled and then followed longitudinally.

This sequence joins TRBV11-2 and TRBJ1-5; D is unclear. The TCR was taken from a woman in her 70s with COVID-19, enrolled during active disease. Sequencing was performed on peripheral blood. In DNA form, the CDR3 reads TGTGCCAGCAGCCCGGGAAGGGAGCCCCAGCATTTT. Amino acid sequence: CASSPGREPQHF.